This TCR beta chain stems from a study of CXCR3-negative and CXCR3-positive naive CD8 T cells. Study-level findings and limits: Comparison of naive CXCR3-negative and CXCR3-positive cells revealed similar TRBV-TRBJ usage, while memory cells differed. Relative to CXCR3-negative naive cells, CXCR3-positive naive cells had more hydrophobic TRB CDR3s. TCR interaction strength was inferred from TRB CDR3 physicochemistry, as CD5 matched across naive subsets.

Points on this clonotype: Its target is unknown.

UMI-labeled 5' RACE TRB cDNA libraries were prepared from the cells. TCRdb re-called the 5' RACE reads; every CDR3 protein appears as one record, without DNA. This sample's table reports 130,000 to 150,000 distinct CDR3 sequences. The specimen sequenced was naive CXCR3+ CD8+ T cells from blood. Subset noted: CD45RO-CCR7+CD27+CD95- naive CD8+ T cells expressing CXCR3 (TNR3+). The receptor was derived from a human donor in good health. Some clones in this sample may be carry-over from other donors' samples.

CDR3 sequence: CASSLSWGDEQYF. The chain links TRBV12-3 or TRBV12-4 to TRBJ2-7; TCRdb designates TRBD1, a call that cannot be tested without DNA. This CDR3 is built from 13 residues.